The rows below give T cell receptor beta chains drawn from one sample of a study of T cell responses to AZD1222 COVID-19 vaccine. Profiled with immunoSEQ multiplex PCR; TCRdb holds only in-frame clones, not every one. The table records 100,000 to 150,000 clones, 80% to 90% of them present only once. The sequencing used peripheral blood, collected on day 0 of AZD1222 vaccination. These receptors were collected from an adult in good health. Each CDR3 is given with its conserved first and last residue. Fields, in order: V gene, D gene, clone size, J gene, CDR3 length, CDR3 protein, CDR3 DNA. The D gene is left open where the match is weak. Size is omitted from some rows. Given values are once, few, many or a class for expanded clones.

TRBV24-1	.	.	TRBJ1-2	13	CATSDLRGAGYTF	TGTGCCACCAGTGATTTACGGGGGGCTGGCTACACCTTC
TRBV6-6	.	.	TRBJ2-7	12	CASSYSVYEQYF	TGTGCCAGCAGTTACTCCGTCTACGAGCAGTACTTC
TRBV7-2	.	.	TRBJ1-6	14	CASSIRQENSPLHF	TGTGCCAGCAGCATAAGACAGGAAAATTCACCCCTCCACTTT
TRBV9	.	.	TRBJ2-2	14	CASTRAYNTGELFF	TGTGCCAGCACCCGGGCATATAACACCGGGGAGCTGTTTTTT
TRBV7-3	.	.	TRBJ2-5	19	CASSLLGRESGTDQETQYF	TGTGCCAGCAGCTTATTGGGGAGGGAGTCCGGGACAGACCAAGAGACCCAGTACTTC
TRBV30	.	.	TRBJ2-7	14	CAWSFSALPYEQYF	TGTGCCTGGAGTTTCTCGGCCCTCCCCTACGAGCAGTACTTC
TRBV18	.	.	TRBJ2-1	14	CASSPDEAYNEQFF	TGTGCCAGCTCACCGGATGAGGCCTACAATGAGCAGTTCTTC
TRBV7-8	.	.	TRBJ2-3	15	CASSLWLTSTDTQYF	TGTGCCAGCAGCTTGTGGTTAACTAGCACAGATACGCAGTATTTT
TRBV7-3	TRBD2	once	TRBJ2-5	14	CASSGAGDQETQYF	TGTGCCAGCAGCGGAGCGGGGGACCAAGAGACCCAGTACTTC
TRBV10-3	.	.	TRBJ2-3	18	CAISGQSARVSSTDTQYF	TGTGCCATCAGTGGGCAGTCCGCTCGGGTCTCTAGCACAGATACGCAGTATTTT
TRBV27	TRBD2	.	TRBJ2-3	16	CASRTGRGGVADTQYF	TGTGCCAGCCGGACGGGGCGCGGGGGTGTCGCAGATACGCAGTATTTT
TRBV10-2	.	.	TRBJ2-7	13	CASLQASLNEQYF	TGCGCCAGCCTTCAGGCTTCGTTGAACGAGCAGTACTTC
TRBV6-5	TRBD1	once	TRBJ1-4	15	CASSYSTGGNEKLFF	TGTGCCAGCAGTTACTCCACAGGGGGTAATGAAAAACTGTTTTTT
TRBV24-1	TRBD2	.	TRBJ2-5	15	CATSDRGLARETQYF	TGTGCCACCAGTGACCGCGGACTAGCCAGAGAGACCCAGTACTTC
TRBV7-2	.	once	TRBJ1-2	15	CASSLNGGTNYGYTF	TGTGCCAGCAGCTTAAACGGGGGGACGAACTATGGCTACACCTTC
TRBV11-3	.	.	TRBJ2-2	14	CASSSLLAPGELFF	TGTGCCAGCAGCTCGCTACTAGCTCCCGGGGAGCTGTTTTTT
TRBV7-3	.	.	TRBJ2-1	16	CASSPGDGSSYNEQFF	TGTGCCAGCAGCCCGGGGGACGGGAGCTCCTACAATGAGCAGTTCTTC
TRBV2	.	.	TRBJ2-5	14	CASSDGEYQETQYF	TGTGCCAGCAGTGACGGGGAGTACCAAGAGACCCAGTACTTC
TRBV29-1	TRBD2	once	TRBJ2-7	16	CSVEGPGGKGSYEQYF	TGCAGCGTTGAGGGTCCCGGGGGGAAAGGGTCCTACGAGCAGTACTTC
TRBV4-2	.	.	TRBJ2-4	15	CASSQGGGWELRFDF	TGTGCCAGCAGCCAAGGAGGGGGTTGGGAGCTGAGGTTTGACTTC
TRBV7-2	.	.	TRBJ2-3	15	CASSFGSTSTDTQYF	TGTGCCAGCAGCTTTGGTTCCACTAGCACAGATACGCAGTATTTT
TRBV4-3	TRBD1	.	TRBJ2-7	15	CASSLGTGGLYEQYF	TGCGCCAGCAGCCTTGGGACAGGGGGCCTTTACGAGCAGTACTTC
TRBV19	TRBD2	few	TRBJ2-5	16	CASRLTSGGPDQTQYF	TGTGCCAGTAGACTGACTAGCGGGGGCCCCGACCAGACCCAGTACTTC
TRBV4-2	.	.	TRBJ1-1	15	CASSQGVGADTEAFF	TGTGCCAGCAGCCAAGGGGTGGGGGCGGACACTGAAGCTTTCTTT
TRBV5-1	.	.	TRBJ2-5	14	CASKDASGSETQYF	TGCGCCAGCAAGGACGCGTCCGGTTCCGAGACCCAGTACTTC
TRBV7-8	.	.	TRBJ1-4	15	CASSLIQGTNEKLFF	TGTGCCAGCAGCTTAATCCAGGGTACTAATGAAAAACTGTTTTTT
TRBV27	.	.	TRBJ2-3	15	CASSYWRTSTDTQYF	TGTGCCAGCAGTTACTGGCGGACAAGCACAGATACGCAGTATTTT
TRBV5-4	TRBD1	few	TRBJ1-5	15	CASSSRQGDNQPQHF	TGTGCCAGCAGCTCCCGACAGGGAGACAATCAGCCCCAGCATTTT
TRBV9	TRBD2	.	TRBJ2-7	14	CASSRSGGYYEQYF	TGTGCCAGCAGCAGGAGCGGGGGGTACTACGAGCAGTACTTC
TRBV7-2	.	.	TRBJ2-7	13	CASSSRILYEQYF	TGTGCCAGCAGCTCCAGAATACTATACGAGCAGTACTTC
TRBV6-5	.	.	TRBJ1-6	14	CASSYYRENSPLHF	TGTGCCAGCAGTTACTACAGGGAGAATTCACCCCTCCACTTT
TRBV19	TRBD1	.	TRBJ1-5	16	CASSIAGQGYNQPQHF	TGTGCCAGTAGTATAGCTGGACAGGGGTACAATCAGCCCCAGCATTTT
TRBV7-8	TRBD2	.	TRBJ2-1	14	CASWSGGAGDEQFF	TGTGCCAGCTGGAGCGGGGGGGCCGGAGATGAGCAGTTCTTC
TRBV28	TRBD1	once	TRBJ1-2	14	CASSLTQGAEGYTF	TGTGCCAGCAGTTTAACCCAGGGGGCAGAAGGCTACACCTTC
TRBV4-2	.	.	TRBJ1-1	14	CASSRRDTNTEAFF	TGTGCCAGCAGCCGGCGGGACACTAACACTGAAGCTTTCTTT
TRBV28	.	.	TRBJ1-1	14	CASSAPGENTEAFF	TGTGCCAGCAGTGCCCCTGGGGAGAACACTGAAGCTTTCTTT
TRBV2	.	.	TRBJ1-6	18	CASSERASQSSYNSPLHF	TGTGCCAGCAGTGAAAGGGCTAGTCAGAGCTCCTATAATTCACCCCTCCACTTT
TRBV7-2	.	.	TRBJ2-4	14	CASRKSLDPNIQYF	TGTGCCAGCAGGAAATCTTTGGACCCAAACATTCAGTACTTC